The 31 T cell receptor beta chains below were found in one sample sequenced in a study of blood T cell repertoires in COVID-19. Assay used: immunoSEQ multiplex PCR; TCRdb lists only in-frame clones, some missing. In the table there are hundreds of thousands of clones, 75% to 90% of which are singletons. The sample was PBMCs or T cells enriched from blood (not recorded which). These receptors were collected from a man aged 40-49 years who had recovered from COVID-19.

This clone came up a few times. The chain links TRBV6-1 to TRBJ1-2, with 10 bases aligning to TRBD1. This CDR3 spans 16 amino acids. Unmatched junction bases numbered 8, after V lost 3 bases and J lost 4 bases. Germline CDR1 is MNHNS and CDR2 is SASEGT. As DNA, the CDR3 is TGTGCCAGCAGTGACGAAATGACAGGGGGCGGCTATGGCTACACCTTC. Its protein product is CASSDEMTGGGYGYTF.

V usage is TRBV21-1 and J usage is TRBJ1-2; the D segment call TRBD1 is taken from the table without a DNA check. TRBV21-1 is termed a pseudogene. This CDR3 has 17 amino acids. As DNA, the CDR3 is TGTGCCAGCAGCAAAGGAAGGACAGGGTCTGCCGGCTATGGCTACACCTTC. Protein product: CASSKGRTGSAGYGYTF.

The genes are TRBV9 and TRBJ2-1; 12 bases agree with TRBD2. The germline CDR1 and CDR2 sequences are SGDLS and YYNGEE. J gave up 13 bases and V 3 bases, and 8 bases lay outside the gene matches. CDR3 length equals 14 residues. CDR3 residues: CASSDLTSGGRQFF. CDR3 nucleotides: TGTGCCAGCAGCGACCTGACTAGCGGGGGACGTCAGTTCTTC.

Notes on this clone: In the same sample, other DNA sequences code for this CDR3. The chain links TRBV19 to TRBJ1-3, with 7 bases identical to TRBD1. The CDR3 loop spans 15 amino acids. Looked up from germline, CDR1 is LNHDA and CDR2 is SQIVND (reference sequence). The V and J ends lost 4 bases and 1 base, in that order; junction bases with no gene match: 4. For the CDR3, the DNA is TGTGCCAGTAGTACCGACAGGGCTTCTGGAAACACCATATATTTT. Encoded protein: CASSTDRASGNTIYF. Full variable domain (remainder filled in from reference TRBV19 and TRBJ1-3): DGGITQSPKYLFRKEGQNVTLSCEQNLNHDAMYWYRQDPGQGLRLIYYSQIVNDFQKGDIAEGYSVSREKKESFPLTVTSAQKNPTAFYLCASSTDRASGNTIYFGEGSWLTVV.

This clone was picked up one time. This chain connects TRBV19 to TRBJ1-5, with TRBD1 matching 7 bases. Looked up from germline, CDR1 is LNHDA and CDR2 is SQIVND (reference sequence). Unmatched junction bases numbered 3, after V lost 5 bases and J lost 5 bases. The length of the CDR3 is 13 residues. The CDR3 nucleotides read TGTGCCAGTAGTTTACAGGGGTATCAGCCCCAGCATTTT. It is translated as CASSLQGYQPQHF.

The CDR3 region is CASRETSAYTDTQYF. CDR3 DNA sequence: TGTGCCAGCAGGGAGACTAGCGCTTACACAGATACGCAGTATTTT. The chain joins TRBV5-4 to TRBJ2-3; 8 bases map to TRBD2. The V gene end was trimmed by 5 bases and the J gene end by 2 bases; junction bases not matched to a gene: 7. Germline V gene data show CDR1 as SGHNT and CDR2 as YYREEE (reference sequence). This CDR3 has 15 amino acids.

The chain couples TRBV9 to TRBJ2-7, with D perhaps matching TRBD1 (5 bases). V lost 1 base to trimming and J lost 1 base, with 6 bases between them. The germline V gene encodes CDR1 SGDLS and CDR2 YYNGEE. This CDR3 is 13 amino acids long. This chain's CDR3 is CASSVTGSYEQYF. For the CDR3, the DNA is TGTGCCAGCAGCGTAACAGGTTCCTACGAGCAGTACTTC.

V usage is TRBV10-2 and J usage is TRBJ2-1; D possibly corresponds to TRBD2 (5 bases). V dropped 5 bases and J dropped 9 bases, with 11 bases sitting between them. Germline CDR1 WSHSY, CDR2 SAAADI. CDR3 length: 12 amino acids. For the CDR3, the DNA is TGCGCCAGCAGTAACACGGGATTTGAGCAGTTCTTC. It codes for CASSNTGFEQFF.

This chain links TRBV3-1 (or the pseudogene TRBV3-2) with TRBJ1-3; unclear D gene. Trimming took 1 base from V and 2 from J, leaving 15 bases between them. This CDR3 comprises 17 residues. The germline gives CDR1 LGHDT, CDR2 YNNKEL (reference sequence). In DNA, the CDR3 is TGTGCCAGCAGCCAAGTCTCCAGGTGGCTCGCTGGAAACACCATATATTTT. Protein: CASSQVSRWLAGNTIYF.

This rearrangement joins TRBV18 to TRBJ2-4, with 7 positions matching TRBD2. Germline V gives CDR1 KGHSH, CDR2 LQKENI. The CDR3 is 18 amino acids. Germline trimming cut 2 bases from V and 3 bases from J; bases unmatched to any gene: 13. In DNA, the CDR3 is TGTGCCAGCTCACCAAGAATCGTGGCGGGAGCGGACAAAAACATTCAGTACTTC. Amino acid sequence: CASSPRIVAGADKNIQYF.

The rearrangement joins TRBV24-1 to TRBJ2-3; no clear D gene. Germline V gene lookup returns CDR1 KGHDR and CDR2 SFDVKD. V gave up 6 bases and J gave up 2 bases, with 11 bases separating them. The CDR3 consists of 14 residues. The CDR3 nucleotides are TGTGCCACCAGTTCTATGCAACTCACAGATACGCAGTATTTT. Amino acids: CATSSMQLTDTQYF.

This chain joins TRBV11-3 and TRBJ2-7; a possible D gene is TRBD2 (5 bases). CDR1 and CDR2 from the germline V gene are SGHNT and YENEEA. The CDR3 has 13 residues. Trimming pared 3 bases from V and 5 bases from J, leaving 11 bases between. The CDR3 reads CASSFPGLDEQYF. The CDR3 DNA reads TGTGCCAGCAGCTTTCCGGGGTTGGACGAGCAGTACTTC.

The chain is built from TRBV21-1 and TRBJ1-2. TRBV21-1 is recorded as a pseudogene. The CDR3 is 16 amino acids. The CDR3 is CASSIPYLEGRDGYTF. The CDR3 DNA sequence: TGTGCCAGCAGCATCCCCTACCTGGAGGGGAGAGATGGCTACACCTTC.

The chain has TRBV29-1 and TRBJ1-5; 8 nucleotides align to TRBD1. The CDR3 is made up of 14 amino acids. The germline CDR1 and CDR2 sequences are SQVTM and ANQGSEA. The J segment lost 3 bases and the V segment lost 4 bases, leaving 5 bases of the junction unmatched. The CDR3 here is CSVGTGGPNQPQHF. The CDR3 DNA is TGCAGCGTTGGAACAGGGGGTCCCAATCAGCCCCAGCATTTT.

The chain couples TRBV7-2 to TRBJ2-1, with 11 bases lining up with TRBD2. The CDR3 runs 16 residues. J lost 2 bases, V lost 5 bases, and 5 bases had no gene match. Germline lookup yields CDR1 SGHTA and CDR2 FQGNSA. Here the CDR3 reads CASSVLAGAPYNEQFF. The CDR3 DNA reads TGTGCCAGCAGCGTACTAGCGGGAGCCCCCTACAATGAGCAGTTCTTC.

This chain uses TRBV19 with TRBJ2-7; D is possibly TRBD2 (6 bases). There are 14 residues in the CDR3. The ends were cut back, 1 base at V and 4 bases at J, with 11 bases in the middle. Germline V gene sequence: CDR1 LNHDA, CDR2 SQIVND (reference sequence). CDR3 DNA sequence: TGTGCCAGTAGTATAGGTGGGAGGCTGTACGAGCAGTACTTC. Translated: CASSIGGRLYEQYF.

This chain joins TRBV7-9 and TRBJ2-3; TRBD2 aligns across 8 bases. Losses at the gene ends were 3 bases for V and 1 base for J; bases not matched to a gene: 3. Germline V lookup: CDR1 SEHNR, CDR2 FQNEAQ (reference sequence). CDR3 length: 15 residues. This chain's CDR3 is CASSLGSGGTDTQYF. In DNA, the CDR3 is TGTGCCAGCAGCTTGGGTAGCGGGGGCACAGATACGCAGTATTTT.

The V call is TRBV6-5, the J call TRBJ2-1; TRBD2 aligns across 8 bases. The germline V gene encodes CDR1 MNHEY and CDR2 SVGAGI. CDR3 length: 16 residues. V lost 2 bases, J lost 12 bases, and 15 bases stayed unmatched. CDR3 in amino acids: CASSYQIGGGTLGQFF. The CDR3 DNA is TGTGCCAGCAGTTACCAAATCGGGGGGGGAACTCTAGGGCAGTTCTTC.

This clone came up once. V usage is TRBV11-3 and J usage is TRBJ2-1; the D gene is possibly TRBD2 (6 bases). Germline assignment: CDR1 SGHNT and CDR2 YENEEA. The CDR3 runs 14 residues. Between the trimmed V and J ends, which lost 3 bases and 4 bases, there was a span of 10 bases. The DNA for the CDR3 is TGTGCCAGCAGCTTCCGGGACTTATACAATGAGCAGTTCTTC. Its translation: CASSFRDLYNEQFF.

This rearrangement joins TRBV12-5 to TRBJ2-1; no firm D call. V shed 7 bases and J shed 0 bases, with 13 bases lying between them. CDR1 is LGHNT and CDR2 is FRNRAP in the germline V gene. This CDR3 comprises 15 residues. The CDR3 DNA follows: TGTGCTAGTGCCAGCGACCGAGGCTCCTACAATGAGCAGTTCTTC. Translated, it gives CASASDRGSYNEQFF.

The chain has TRBV11-3 and TRBJ1-3; tentative D call: TRBD1 (5 bases). Trimming cost V 1 base and J 0 bases, with 7 bases left between them. Germline assignment: CDR1 SGHNT and CDR2 YENEEA. The CDR3 is made up of 15 amino acids. The CDR3, as DNA: TGTGCCAGCAGCTTAGGACAGTACTCTGGAAACACCATATATTTT. Its protein product is CASSLGQYSGNTIYF.

The rearrangement links TRBV6-4 to TRBJ2-1; TRBD2 matches 13 bases. The germline V gene encodes CDR1 MRHNA and CDR2 SNTAGT. After removal of 6 bases from V and 4 bases from J, the junction contained 9 bases not matched to a gene. This CDR3 contains 17 residues. CDR3 nucleotides: TGTGCCAGCAGCTTGACGGGGACTAGCGGGGTATACAATGAGCAGTTCTTC. Its protein product is CASSLTGTSGVYNEQFF.

V is TRBV30 and J is TRBJ1-1; a weak D match, TRBD1 (5 bases). Germline loops: CDR1 GTSNPN, CDR2 SVGIG (reference sequence). CDR3 length: 15 amino acids. V lost 0 bases and J lost 4, with 15 bases in between. CDR3 DNA sequence: TGTGCCTGGAGTGTACGTGGGGCCACGGCCACTGAAGCTTTCTTT. Translation gives CAWSVRGATATEAFF.

This sequence joins TRBV7-9 and TRBJ2-2; 8 nucleotides align to TRBD2. The CDR3 totals 14 residues. Germline V gives CDR1 SEHNR, CDR2 FQNEAQ (reference sequence). V dropped 5 bases and J dropped 7; count of bases not matched to a gene: 6. The CDR3 DNA is TGTGCCAGCAGCCCGACTAGCGACAGCGGGGAGCTGTTTTTT. Protein sequence: CASSPTSDSGELFF. The variable domain in full, with the rest retrieved from reference TRBV7-9 and TRBJ2-2, is DTGVSQNPRHKITKRGQNVTFRCDPISEHNRLYWYRQTLGQGPEFLTYFQNEAQLEKSRLLSDRFSAERPKGSFSTLEIQRTEQGDSAMYLCASSPTSDSGELFFGEGSRLTVL.

The CDR3 sequence is CASEGTGGNREKLFF. CDR3 nucleotides: TGTGCCAGTGAAGGGACAGGGGGCAATCGGGAAAAACTGTTTTTT. The rearrangement joins TRBV19 to TRBJ1-4; TRBD1 aligns across 12 bases. Germline values: CDR1 LNHDA, CDR2 SQIVND (reference sequence). The CDR3 is 15 amino acids. Unmatched junction bases numbered 9, after V lost 8 bases and J lost 8 bases.

This chain uses TRBV14 with TRBJ2-1, with D possibly TRBD2 on 5 matching bases. V lost 3 bases and J lost 9, with 18 bases in between. Germline V CDR1 and CDR2: SGHDN, FVKESK. The CDR3 is 15 residues long. In DNA form, the CDR3 reads TGTGCCAGCAGCCACCTCACCCAACTAGATCCTGAGCAGTTCTTC. Translation: CASSHLTQLDPEQFF. The full variable domain, with the rest looked up from reference TRBV14 and TRBJ2-1, is EAGVTQFPSHSVIEKGQTVTLRCDPISGHDNLYWYRRVMGKEIKFLLHFVKESKQDESGMPNNRFLAERTGGTYSTLKVQPAELEDSGVYFCASSHLTQLDPEQFFGPGTRLTVL.

This rearrangement joins TRBV3-1 (or the pseudogene TRBV3-2) to TRBJ2-7, with D tentatively TRBD1 (6 bases). The ends were cut back, 4 bases at V and 1 base at J, with 14 bases in the middle. The CDR3 spans 15 residues. Germline V CDR1 and CDR2: LGHDT, YNNKEL (reference sequence). The CDR3 protein is CASSLSTGFSYEQYF. The CDR3 nucleotides read TGTGCCAGCAGCCTATCGACAGGTTTTTCCTACGAGCAGTACTTC.

This sequence joins TRBV9 and TRBJ2-3; no clear D gene. V lost 0 bases, J lost 1 base, and 12 bases lay in between. Germline V gene data show CDR1 as SGDLS and CDR2 as YYNGEE. The CDR3 loop spans 16 amino acids. The CDR3 coding sequence is TGTGCCAGCAGCGTAGACCCTTGGCAGGGCACAGATACGCAGTATTTT. It yields the protein CASSVDPWQGTDTQYF.

The chain is built from TRBV5-4 and TRBJ2-7; TRBD2 is a possible D gene (6 bases). V lost 5 bases and J lost 2, with 20 bases in between. This CDR3 contains 16 residues. Germline V gene data show CDR1 as SGHNT and CDR2 as YYREEE (reference sequence). DNA for the CDR3: TGTGCCAGCAGTATCGCTGGCGGGATCTCCCCCTACGAGCAGTACTTC. It encodes CASSIAGGISPYEQYF.

This chain uses TRBV28 with TRBJ2-1, with D perhaps TRBD2 (6 bases). The V end lost 4 bases, the J end lost 11 bases, and 27 bases lay between the germline ends. This CDR3 has 17 amino acids. Looked up from germline, CDR1 is MDHEN and CDR2 is SYDVKM. The CDR3 coding sequence is TGTGCCAGCAGTTCACCCCGGGACTCCGATTATTACAACCAGCAGTTCTTC. Amino acid sequence: CASSSPRDSDYYNQQFF. The whole variable domain, remainder taken from reference TRBV28 and TRBJ2-1, is DVKVTQSSRYLVKRTGEKVFLECVQDMDHENMFWYRQDPGLGLRLIYFSYDVKMKEKGDIPEGYSVSREKKERFSLILESASTNQTSMYLCASSSPRDSDYYNQQFFGPGTRLTVL.

The chain employs TRBV6-2 or TRBV6-3 and TRBJ1-5; tentatively, D is TRBD1 (6 bases). V was cut by 6 bases and J by 2 bases, with 14 bases left in between. CDR3 length equals 15 residues. Germline V gives CDR1 MNHEY, CDR2 SVGEGT. CDR3 nucleotides: TGTGCCAGCAGCCCGGACAGCCTTGGCAATCAGCCCCAGCATTTT. This codes for CASSPDSLGNQPQHF.